This T cell receptor beta chain was recovered during a study of human T cells and chemical hapten exposure (dated by TCRdb to the early 2020s). Regarding the complete study: For sensitization, 2% DPC in acetone was applied to a roughly 2 cm by roughly 2 cm area of upper inner arm skin. Patients additionally received weekly therapeutic DPC doses to the scalp throughout the approximately 25-week study period. Patient blood was sampled pre-sensitization (week 0) and at 2, 6 and about 24 weeks after DPC sensitization. For TCR sequencing, blood came from 25 to 35 alopecia patients at anywhere from one to four time points (pre-sensitization, 2, 6 and 24 weeks). Patch testing on the upper back used Finn chambers containing 0.01% DPC, with scoring done after 6 days according to International Contact Dermatitis Research Group standards. This study followed changes in the peripheral blood TCR repertoire in vivo during primary and secondary sensitization of alopecia patients to the hapten diphenylcyclopropenone (DPC). The libraries were sequenced as a pool, and the TCR yield per sample differed mostly because of small variations in library volumes within the pool. Most of the patients in the cohort were female, and the cohort covered alopecia areata with under or over 50% scalp involvement, alopecia totalis and alopecia universalis. Results and caveats for the whole study, not just this receptor: Patch test score was positively correlated with the number of PT1 expanded TCRs, with significance at thresholds 8, 16 and 32 but not at 4. Expanded TCRs formed significantly more large CDR3 similarity clusters than pre-sensitization or healthy control sets, consistent with antigen-driven responses. After repeated subsampling, the strength of the expansion versus patch-test correlation and the threshold at which it became significant changed. Alopecia, a presumed autoimmune disease, was present in all patients, so the immune response of the patients might differ from that of healthy individuals. DPC sensitization did not change the number of TCRs with a frequency above 1 in 1000, and there was no evidence of changes in global repertoire structure.

This clonotype was detected many times. What antigen it recognizes has not been identified. The sample holds no much larger clone one base away, and base qualities are not on file. Per the germline V gene, MGHRA is the CDR1 and YSYEKL is the CDR2. Trimming removed 7 bases from V and 3 bases from J, leaving 19 bases between the germline ends. Inclusive of the bounding cysteine and phenylalanine, the CDR3 is 15 residues long. The DNA shown is the 45-base CDR3, in frame from base 1. In the paper's terms, the time point label means: patch test 1, 2 weeks after DPC sensitization. The treatment or condition label, as the study defines it: therapeutic diphenylcyclopropenone sensitization with weekly scalp DPC. At each patch-test visit, blood was drawn before the patch test was applied. Patients were eligible if aged 18 to 70, diagnosed with alopecia and judged suitable for DPC therapy, and pregnant patients were excluded. Total RNA was extracted from unfractionated whole blood collected in Tempus Blood RNA tubes.

The library was prepared using RACE. Sequencing took place on a NextSeq 500. Library preparation attached unique molecular identifiers to individual cDNA molecules for quantitative, reproducible TCR counting. For every blood RNA sample, sequencing covered both the TCR alpha and TCR beta chains. In the paper's pipeline: Samples had a median of around 92,000 TCRs, with a range from about 20,000 to 690,600. The Decombinator software suite was used to annotate V, J and CDR3 in the TCR reads. For the PS versus PT1 abundance plots, all samples were subsampled to the same number of TCRs (28,000). Expanded TCRs were defined as absent before sensitization and observed at least eight times at the 2-week time point. The public sequencing data were trimmed at Q25 with fastp and processed into clonotypes with MiXCR by TCRdb, which kept only in-frame beta chains. CDR3 protein duplicates are merged, each entry listing the most common genes and DNA. TCRdb's processing, not the authors', yielded these V and J calls. This sample has about 120,000 distinct CDR3 sequences in its table, and around 10% of those were observed once. Approximately 1.5% of the sample rests with the top ten.

Sequencing used whole blood, obtained in connection with sensitization to the hapten diphenylcyclopropenone (DPC). The TCR originated in a woman aged 45 to 65 with alopecia areata. Some clones in this sample may be carry-over from other donors' samples. The chain uses TRBV4-1 and TRBJ2-7; the best D guess is TRBD2, with 6 bases matching. The sequenced DNA: TGCGCCAGCACCTTTAAGGGAGCAGCGGGCTACGAGCAGTACTTC. This codes for CASTFKGAAGYEQYF.